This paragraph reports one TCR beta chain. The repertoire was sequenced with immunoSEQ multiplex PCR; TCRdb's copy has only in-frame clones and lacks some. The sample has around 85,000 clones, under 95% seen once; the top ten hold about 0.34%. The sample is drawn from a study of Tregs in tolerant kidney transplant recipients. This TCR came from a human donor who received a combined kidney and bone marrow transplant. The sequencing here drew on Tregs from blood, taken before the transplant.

The CDR3 spells CASTTPGTGDGYTF. The CDR3 DNA is TGTGCCAGCACCACCCCGGGGACAGGGGATGGCTACACCTTC. The V call is TRBV28, the J call TRBJ1-2; 10 bases are shared with TRBD1. The CDR3 is 14 residues long. CDR1 and CDR2 from the germline V gene are MDHEN and SYDVKM. The junction had 8 bases not matched to a gene; V was cut back by 7 bases and J by 6 bases.